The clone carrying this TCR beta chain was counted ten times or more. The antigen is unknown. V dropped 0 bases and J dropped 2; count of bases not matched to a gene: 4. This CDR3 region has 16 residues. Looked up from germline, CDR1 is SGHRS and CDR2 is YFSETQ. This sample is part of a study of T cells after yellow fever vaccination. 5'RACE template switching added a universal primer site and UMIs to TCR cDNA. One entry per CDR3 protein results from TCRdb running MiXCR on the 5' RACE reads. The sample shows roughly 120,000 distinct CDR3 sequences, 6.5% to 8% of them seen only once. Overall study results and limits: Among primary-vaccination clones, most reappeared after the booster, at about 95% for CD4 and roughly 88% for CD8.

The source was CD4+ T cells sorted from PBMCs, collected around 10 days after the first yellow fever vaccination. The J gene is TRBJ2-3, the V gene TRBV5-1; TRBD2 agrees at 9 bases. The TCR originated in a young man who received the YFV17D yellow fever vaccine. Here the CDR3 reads CASSLGASGVTDTQYF. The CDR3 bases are TGCGCCAGCAGCTTGGGGGCTAGCGGGGTCACAGATACGCAGTATTTT.